The 28 T cell receptor beta chains below were found in one sample sequenced in a study of identical twins. TCRdb reanalysed the 5' RACE reads using MiXCR and keeps one entry per CDR3 protein. The sample shows about 660,000 distinct CDR3 sequences, more than 6.5% of them seen only once. Separately, the same data were catalogued under a study of yellow fever vaccine responses in identical twins.

The sample taken for sequencing was PBMCs. These receptors were taken from a woman under 30 in good health.

This clonotype was found a few times. The chain employs TRBV4-3 and TRBJ2-3; the match to TRBD1 covers 8 bases. The CDR3 is 17 amino acids. Germline loops: CDR1 LGHNA, CDR2 YSLEER. V trimming: 6 bases; J trimming: 2 bases; junction bases outside the gene matches: 13. The CDR3 DNA sequence: TGCGCCAGCAGACAGGGGGGCTCGACAGATTACACAGATACGCAGTATTTT. Translated: CASRQGGSTDYTDTQYF.

This clonotype was observed a few times. J is TRBJ2-7 and V is TRBV14; D call uncertain. The CDR3 contains 12 residues. V was shortened by 3 bases and J by 6 bases, with 9 bases between the two germline ends. The germline V gene encodes CDR1 SGHDN and CDR2 FVKESK. CDR3 sequence: CASSQAVSEQYF. CDR3 DNA sequence: TGTGCCAGCAGCCAGGCCGTTAGCGAGCAGTACTTC.

This rearrangement joins TRBV29-1 to TRBJ2-2; 8 positions match TRBD1. The CDR3 has 14 residues. Per germline, CDR1 SQVTM and CDR2 ANQGSEA. The V gene end was trimmed by 3 bases and the J gene end by 0 bases; junction bases not matched to a gene: 0. CDR3 nucleotides: TGCAGCGTTGAGGACAGGGCGAACACCGGGGAGCTGTTTTTT. Protein sequence: CSVEDRANTGELFF.

This clonotype showed up many times. This chain uses TRBV14 with TRBJ2-1, with D hard to call. Germline CDR1 is SGHDN and CDR2 is FVKESK. Trimming shortened V by 0 bases and J by 5 bases, and 2 bases separated the two germline ends. The CDR3 contains 12 residues. CDR3 sequence: CASSQDNNEQFF. Written as DNA, the CDR3 is TGTGCCAGCAGCCAAGATAACAATGAGCAGTTCTTC. Full variable domain (missing parts from reference TRBV14 and TRBJ2-1): EAGVTQFPSHSVIEKGQTVTLRCDPISGHDNLYWYRRVMGKEIKFLLHFVKESKQDESGMPNNRFLAERTGGTYSTLKVQPAELEDSGVYFCASSQDNNEQFFGPGTRLTVL.

This clonotype was detected a few times. This chain joins TRBV10-1 and TRBJ2-3; D possibly corresponds to TRBD2 (6 bases). The CDR3 runs to 17 residues. Germline lookup yields CDR1 WNHNN and CDR2 SYGVQD (reference sequence). V was cut by 4 bases and J by 6 bases, with 23 bases left in between. The CDR3 DNA sequence: TGCGCCAGCAGTGTCGGAGGGGCTAGCCGGAATGGGGATACGCAGTATTTT. Residues: CASSVGGASRNGDTQYF.

This clonotype has just a few counts. The CDR3 here is CASSGRGGRETQYF. CDR3 bases: TGTGCCAGCAGCGGCCGGGGGGGCCGAGAGACCCAGTACTTC. This chain links TRBV9 with TRBJ2-5; 8 positions match TRBD2. This CDR3 has 14 amino acids. The germline gives CDR1 SGDLS, CDR2 YYNGEE. V shed 3 bases, J shed 4 bases, and the junction held 5 bases outside the gene matches.

This clonotype was observed at least ten times. The J gene is TRBJ2-5, the V gene TRBV27, with D maybe TRBD1 (6 bases). The CDR3 has 14 amino acids. Trimming left V 3 bases short and J 5 bases short, with 13 bases between. CDR1 and CDR2 from the germline V gene are MNHEY and SMNVEV (reference sequence). As DNA, the CDR3 is TGTGCCAGCAGTTTCGTGGGGGCGTGGGAGACCCAGTACTTC. Translated, it gives CASSFVGAWETQYF.

The genes are TRBV29-1 and TRBJ2-7, with 9 bases identical to TRBD1. The CDR3 length is 13 residues. The germline V gene has CDR1 SQVTM and CDR2 ANQGSEA. V lost 3 bases to trimming and J lost 5 bases; unmatched junction nucleotides: 5. CDR3: CSVEGQGSDEQYF. As DNA, the CDR3 is TGCAGCGTTGAGGGACAGGGCTCAGACGAGCAGTACTTC.

The chain carries TRBV28 and TRBJ2-7; 8 nucleotides align to TRBD1. V was pared by 5 bases and J by 4 bases, with 10 bases of the junction left unmatched. This CDR3 region has 15 residues. Germline CDR1 and CDR2: MDHEN and SYDVKM. CDR3 region: CASSPRGRGWYEQYF. The CDR3, as DNA: TGTGCCAGCAGTCCCAGGGGGCGCGGTTGGTACGAGCAGTACTTC.

The gene calls are TRBV18 and TRBJ2-5; maybe TRBD2 (6 bases). This CDR3 region has 15 residues. The V end was cut by 1 base, the J end by 0 bases, with 9 bases between. CDR1 and CDR2 (germline): KGHSH, LQKENI. The CDR3 here is CASSPLRDYQETQYF. The CDR3 nucleotides are TGTGCCAGCTCACCACTACGGGACTACCAAGAGACCCAGTACTTC.

The chain joins TRBV25-1 to TRBJ2-1; D may be TRBD1 (5 bases). Germline CDR1 reads MGHDK; CDR2 reads SYGVNS. V lost 4 bases and J 4 bases, leaving 20 bases between the germline ends. This CDR3 contains 17 residues. The CDR3 region is CASSGLSRQFLYNEQFF. The CDR3 region has the DNA TGTGCCAGCAGTGGGCTATCAAGACAGTTTTTATACAATGAGCAGTTCTTC.

This sequence joins TRBV29-1 and TRBJ2-5, with a tentative D call TRBD2 (5 bases). The germline V gene encodes CDR1 SQVTM and CDR2 ANQGSEA. V gave up 0 bases and J gave up 5 bases, with 16 bases separating them. The length of the CDR3 is 15 residues. CDR3 in DNA: TGCAGCGTTGAAGACACCAGGACTTTGCGGGAGACCCAGTACTTC. Amino acids: CSVEDTRTLRETQYF.

The sample holds many counts of this clonotype. The chain couples TRBV10-3 to TRBJ2-2; perhaps TRBD1 as D (5 bases). The CDR3 spans 14 residues. The V end was cut by 3 bases, the J end by 2 bases, with 7 bases between. Germline loops: CDR1 ENHRY, CDR2 SYGVKD. The CDR3 is CAISDRVNTGELFF. The CDR3 DNA is TGTGCCATCAGTGACAGGGTTAACACCGGGGAGCTGTTTTTT.

V is TRBV6-5 and J is TRBJ2-6; TRBD1 matches at 8 bases. J lost 0 bases, V lost 2 bases, and 21 bases had no gene match. The CDR3 has 23 residues. The germline CDR1 and CDR2 sequences are MNHEY and SVGAGI. CDR3 coding DNA: TGTGCCAGCAGTTACACCTCTATATTACTTGGAGACAGGGGACACTCTGGGGCCAACGTCCTGACTTTC. This encodes CASSYTSILLGDRGHSGANVLTF.

The sample holds many counts of this clonotype. The chain is built from TRBV5-1 and TRBJ2-3; D remains unclear. Germline CDR1 SGHRS, CDR2 YFSETQ. Trimming removed 4 bases at V and 1 base at J, with 13 bases between. The CDR3 sequence is 15 residues long. The CDR3 loop is CASSLASQGTDTQYF. The CDR3 DNA reads TGCGCCAGCAGCCTCGCCTCCCAGGGCACAGATACGCAGTATTTT.

This clonotype was counted ten times or more. This chain uses TRBV30 with TRBJ2-2; 13 nucleotides line up with TRBD2. Germline CDR1 reads GTSNPN; CDR2 reads SVGIG (reference sequence). Trimming took 5 bases from V and 8 from J; bases not matched to a gene: 2. This CDR3 is 13 amino acids long. CDR3 region: CAWGLAGEGELFF. CDR3 nucleotides: TGTGCCTGGGGACTAGCGGGAGAAGGGGAGCTGTTTTTT.

Only a few counts were recorded for this clonotype. The rearrangement links TRBV15 to TRBJ1-1; TRBD1 is a possible D gene (5 bases). V shed 0 bases and J shed 4 bases, with 9 bases lying between them. The length of the CDR3 is 14 residues. In germline, CDR1 is LNHNV, CDR2 YYDKDF (reference sequence). The CDR3, as DNA: TGTGCCACCAGCAGAGATCCCGGGGGCACTGAAGCTTTCTTT. Its translation is CATSRDPGGTEAFF.

There are many counts of this clonotype. The V call is TRBV5-1, the J call TRBJ2-1, with 12 bases lining up with TRBD2. The J segment lost 6 bases and the V segment lost 4 bases, leaving 8 bases of the junction unmatched. Germline V gene lookup returns CDR1 SGHRS and CDR2 YFSETQ. The CDR3 has 16 amino acids. The chain's CDR3 is CASSHGLAGMSNEQFF. The CDR3, as DNA: TGCGCCAGCAGCCACGGACTAGCGGGGATGAGCAATGAGCAGTTCTTC.

The chain employs TRBV12-3 or TRBV12-4 and TRBJ2-7, with TRBD1 as a possible D gene (5 bases). This CDR3 is built from 15 residues. V was clipped by 3 bases and J by 2 bases, with 14 bases between them. In DNA, the CDR3 is TGTGCCAGCAGTTTGGGGCATCTAGAACCCTACGAGCAGTACTTC. It specifies CASSLGHLEPYEQYF.

At least ten counts were recorded for this clonotype. The rearrangement uses TRBV10-3 and TRBJ2-3; 7 positions match TRBD1. CDR1 is ENHRY and CDR2 is SYGVKD in the germline V gene. The length of the CDR3 is 12 residues. With 7 bases clipped from V and 5 bases from J, the junction kept 3 bases outside the gene matches. The DNA for the CDR3 is TGTGCCATCAACAGGGGCGAAGATACGCAGTATTTT. Translating it yields CAINRGEDTQYF.

This clonotype has more than one count but fewer than ten. The chain joins TRBV7-2 to TRBJ1-1; D not certain. V was clipped by 4 bases and J by 1 base, with 13 bases between them. CDR1 is SGHTA, CDR2 FQGNSA, per germline. This CDR3 has 15 residues. In DNA, the CDR3 is TGTGCCAGCAGCTCCCCGCCCGGACGGAACACTGAAGCTTTCTTT. Amino acid sequence: CASSSPPGRNTEAFF.

The genes are TRBV28 and TRBJ2-5, with 12 bases aligning to TRBD2. V shed 3 bases, J shed 2 bases, and the junction held 4 bases outside the gene matches. CDR3 length: 16 amino acids. Germline V gene lookup returns CDR1 MDHEN and CDR2 SYDVKM. The CDR3 loop is CASSFLLAGGQETQYF. CDR3 DNA: TGTGCCAGCAGTTTTCTGCTAGCGGGGGGGCAAGAGACCCAGTACTTC.

This clonotype was observed a few times. The chain couples TRBV6-2 or TRBV6-3 to TRBJ2-1; 13 bases map to TRBD2. Germline V gene sequence: CDR1 MNHEY, CDR2 SVGEGT. The V segment lost 5 bases and the J segment 6 bases; nucleotides outside the gene matches: 4. The CDR3 is 15 residues long. The CDR3 loop is CASSPWTSGGNEQFF. As DNA, the CDR3 is TGTGCCAGCAGTCCGTGGACTAGCGGGGGCAATGAGCAGTTCTTC.

This clonotype was seen only a few times. This chain joins TRBV21-1 and TRBJ2-5. TRBV21-1 is a pseudogene segment. The CDR3 sequence is 9 residues long. As DNA, the CDR3 is TGTGCCAGCCAAGAGACCCAGTACTTC. This gives the protein CASQETQYF.

This sequence joins TRBV7-9 and TRBJ1-4, with 7 bases that match TRBD1. Germline-derived CDR1 and CDR2 are SEHNR and FQNEAQ (reference sequence). This CDR3 has 15 amino acids. Trimming removed 4 bases from V and 1 base from J; junction bases left unmatched: 3. The CDR3 loop is CASSSRGITNEKLFF. CDR3 nucleotides: TGTGCCAGCAGCTCCAGGGGGATAACTAATGAAAAACTGTTTTTT.

This clonotype was seen a handful of times. CDR3 DNA sequence: TGTGCCACCAGCTCAAGACCCGACGAGCAGTACTTC. Residues: CATSSRPDEQYF. The gene calls are TRBV15 and TRBJ2-7; D uncertain. CDR3 size: 12 residues. The germline CDR1 and CDR2 sequences are LNHNV and YYDKDF (reference sequence). The V and J ends lost 5 bases and 5 bases respectively, with 10 bases between them.

This clonotype occurred a few times. The rearrangement uses TRBV7-3 and TRBJ2-1, with D perhaps TRBD2 (5 bases). Per germline, CDR1 SGHTA and CDR2 FQGTGA. V shed 7 bases and J shed 3 bases, with 13 bases lying between them. The CDR3 spans 14 residues. DNA of the CDR3: TGTGCCAGCAAACGAGGGAGCCTCTACAATGAGCAGTTCTTC. This encodes CASKRGSLYNEQFF.

The genes are TRBV6-5 and TRBJ1-4; 7 bases are shared with TRBD1. The CDR3 sequence is 16 residues long. Germline loops: CDR1 MNHEY, CDR2 SVGAGI. After removal of 4 bases from V and 8 bases from J, the junction contained 13 bases not matched to a gene. The CDR3 nucleotides are TGTGCCAGCAGTTTGGGACCGACAGGGTATCAAGAAAAACTGTTTTTT. Residues: CASSLGPTGYQEKLFF.